The clone carrying this TCR beta chain was recorded a few times. As yet, its antigen is unknown. This entry is derived from a study of blood T cells in healthy people across ages. Study-wide points: Samples with more naive T cells showed higher observed beta diversity.

The CDR3 is 16 residues long. From germline, CDR1 is KGHDR and CDR2 SFDVKD. V was pared by 4 bases and J by 7 bases, with 21 bases between. A J-beta primer mix and a sample-barcoded 5' primer were used in a second PCR of roughly 7 to 12 cycles. A template-switch adaptor with 12 random nucleotides tagged each cDNA molecule. TCRdb reprocessed the 5' RACE reads via MiXCR and lists one record per CDR3 protein. Here the sample spans some 780,000 distinct CDR3 sequences, roughly three fifths being singletons. The V gene is TRBV24-1, the J gene TRBJ2-5; D is perhaps TRBD1 (6 bases). The sequence was collected from a man aged 40-49 years in good health. Sequenced input: blood. For the CDR3, the DNA is TGTGCCACCAGTGAGGGGCGCCAGGGGATTGTGGGGACCCAGTACTTC. Its protein is CATSEGRQGIVGTQYF.